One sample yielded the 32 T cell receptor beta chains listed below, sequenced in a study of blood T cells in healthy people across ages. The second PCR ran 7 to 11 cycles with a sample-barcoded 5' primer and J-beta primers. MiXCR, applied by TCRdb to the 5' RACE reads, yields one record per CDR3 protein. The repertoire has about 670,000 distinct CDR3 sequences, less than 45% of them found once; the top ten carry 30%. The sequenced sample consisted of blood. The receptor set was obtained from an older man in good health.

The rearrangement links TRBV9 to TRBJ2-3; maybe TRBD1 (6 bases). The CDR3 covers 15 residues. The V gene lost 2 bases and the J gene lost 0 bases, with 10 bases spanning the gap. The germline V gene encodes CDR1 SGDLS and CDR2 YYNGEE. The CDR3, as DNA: TGTGCCAGCAGCGTGAGGACAGCTAGCACAGATACGCAGTATTTT. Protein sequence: CASSVRTASTDTQYF.

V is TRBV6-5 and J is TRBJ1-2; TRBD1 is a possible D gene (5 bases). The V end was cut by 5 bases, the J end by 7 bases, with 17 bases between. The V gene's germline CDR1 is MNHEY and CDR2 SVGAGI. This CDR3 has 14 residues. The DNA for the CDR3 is TGTGCCAGCAGTCCTGGAGGGGCTAAATCTGGCTACACCTTC. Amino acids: CASSPGGAKSGYTF.

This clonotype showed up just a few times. The CDR3 DNA reads as TGTGCCAGCAGTGTCCGATACGAGCAGTACTTC. It encodes CASSVRYEQYF. This chain links TRBV2 with TRBJ2-7, with unresolved D. V was clipped by 4 bases and J by 4 bases, with 5 bases between them. This CDR3 comprises 11 residues. Germline V gene lookup returns CDR1 SNHLY and CDR2 FYNNEI.

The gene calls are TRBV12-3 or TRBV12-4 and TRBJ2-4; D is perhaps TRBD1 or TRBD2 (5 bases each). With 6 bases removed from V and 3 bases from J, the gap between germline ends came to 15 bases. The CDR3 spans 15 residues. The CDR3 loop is CASSGDGAFKNIQYF. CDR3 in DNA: TGTGCCAGCAGCGGGGACGGAGCCTTCAAAAACATTCAGTACTTC.

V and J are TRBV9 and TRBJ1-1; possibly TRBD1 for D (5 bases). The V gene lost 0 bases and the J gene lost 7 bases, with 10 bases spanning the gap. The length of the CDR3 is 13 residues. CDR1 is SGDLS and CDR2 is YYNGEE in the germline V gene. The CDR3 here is CASSVGGQGEAFF. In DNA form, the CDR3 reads TGTGCCAGCAGCGTAGGAGGGCAGGGTGAAGCTTTCTTT.

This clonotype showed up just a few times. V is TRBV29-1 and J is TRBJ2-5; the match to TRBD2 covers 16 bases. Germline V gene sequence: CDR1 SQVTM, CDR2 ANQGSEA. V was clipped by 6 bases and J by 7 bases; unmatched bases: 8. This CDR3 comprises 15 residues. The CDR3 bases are TGCAGCGTCGGGACTAGCGGGGGGGACCCTCGGACCCAGTACTTC. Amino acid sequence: CSVGTSGGDPRTQYF.

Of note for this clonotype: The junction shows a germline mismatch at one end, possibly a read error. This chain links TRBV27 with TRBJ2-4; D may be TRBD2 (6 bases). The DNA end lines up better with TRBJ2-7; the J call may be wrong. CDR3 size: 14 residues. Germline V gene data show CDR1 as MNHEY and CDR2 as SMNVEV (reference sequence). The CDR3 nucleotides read TGTGCCTGCAGGTTAGTGGCGGAGGGCTACGAGCAGTACTTC. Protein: CACRLVAEGYEQYF.

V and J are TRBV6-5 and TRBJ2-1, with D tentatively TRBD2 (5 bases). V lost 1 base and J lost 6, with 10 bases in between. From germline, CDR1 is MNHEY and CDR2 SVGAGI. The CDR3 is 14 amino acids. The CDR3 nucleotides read TGTGCCAGCAGTTACTATCGGGGTTCCAATGAGCAGTTCTTC. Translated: CASSYYRGSNEQFF.

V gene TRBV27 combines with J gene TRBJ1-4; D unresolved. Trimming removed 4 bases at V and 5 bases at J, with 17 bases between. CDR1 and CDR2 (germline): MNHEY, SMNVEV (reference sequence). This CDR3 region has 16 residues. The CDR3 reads CASSYRVGSTNEKLFF. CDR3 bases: TGTGCCAGCAGTTACAGAGTGGGGTCCACCAATGAAAAACTGTTTTTT.

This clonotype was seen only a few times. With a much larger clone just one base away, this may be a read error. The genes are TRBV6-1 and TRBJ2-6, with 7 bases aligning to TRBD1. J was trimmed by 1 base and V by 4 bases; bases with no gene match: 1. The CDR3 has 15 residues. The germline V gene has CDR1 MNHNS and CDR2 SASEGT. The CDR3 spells CASSARGSGANVLTF. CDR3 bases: TGTGCCAGCAGTGCCAGGGGGTCTGGGGCCAACGTCCTGACTTTC.

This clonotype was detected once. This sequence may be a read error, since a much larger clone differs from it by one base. The chain's CDR3 is CASGGLVSLQETQYF. CDR3 bases: TGTGCCAGCGGAGGACTAGTCTCCCTCCAAGAGACCCAGTACTTC. The J gene is TRBJ2-5, the V gene TRBV2, with 7 bases matching TRBD2. Per germline, CDR1 SNHLY and CDR2 FYNNEI. The CDR3 contains 15 residues. V was clipped by 8 bases and J by 1 base; unmatched bases: 10.

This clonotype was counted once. The CDR3 loop reads CASSLDRISGYNEQYF. CDR3 DNA sequence: TGTGCCAGCAGCTTGGATCGTATCAGTGGCTACAATGAGCAGTACTTC. The chain has TRBV5-6 and TRBJ2-1; no clear D gene. The DNA matches TRBJ2-7 better at its end, which makes the J call doubtful. CDR3 size: 16 residues. Germline CDR1 and CDR2: SGHDT and YYEEEE.

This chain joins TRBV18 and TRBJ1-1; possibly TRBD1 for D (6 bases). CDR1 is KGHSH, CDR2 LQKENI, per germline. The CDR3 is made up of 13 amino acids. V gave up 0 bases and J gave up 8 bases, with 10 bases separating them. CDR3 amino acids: CASSPPYTGEAFF. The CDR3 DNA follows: TGTGCCAGCTCACCACCCTACACAGGGGAAGCTTTCTTT.

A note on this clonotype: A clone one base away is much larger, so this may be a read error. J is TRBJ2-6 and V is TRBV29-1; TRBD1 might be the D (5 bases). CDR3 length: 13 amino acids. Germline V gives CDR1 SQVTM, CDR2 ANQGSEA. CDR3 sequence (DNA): TGCAGCGTTGCAGGTTCTGGGGCCAACGTCCCGACTTTC. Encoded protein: CSVAGSGANVPTF.

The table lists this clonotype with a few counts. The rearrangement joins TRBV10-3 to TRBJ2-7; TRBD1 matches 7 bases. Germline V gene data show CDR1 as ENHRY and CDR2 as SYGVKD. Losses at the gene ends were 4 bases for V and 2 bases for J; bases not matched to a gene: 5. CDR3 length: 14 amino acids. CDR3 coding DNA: TGTGCCATCAGTGGCTTGGGACAGACCTACGAGCAGTACTTC. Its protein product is CAISGLGQTYEQYF.

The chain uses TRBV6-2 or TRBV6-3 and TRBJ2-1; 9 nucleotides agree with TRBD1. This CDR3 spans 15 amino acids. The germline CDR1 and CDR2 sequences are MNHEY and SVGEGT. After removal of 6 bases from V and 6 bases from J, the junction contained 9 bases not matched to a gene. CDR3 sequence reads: CASSSGTGNVNEQFF. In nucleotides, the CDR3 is TGTGCCAGCAGCTCCGGGACAGGGAATGTCAATGAGCAGTTCTTC.

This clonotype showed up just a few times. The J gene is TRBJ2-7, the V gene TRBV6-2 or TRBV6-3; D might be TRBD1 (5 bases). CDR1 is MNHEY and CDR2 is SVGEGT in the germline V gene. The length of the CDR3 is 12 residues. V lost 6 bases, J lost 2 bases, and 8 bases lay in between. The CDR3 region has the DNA TGTGCCAGCAGGGACATACCCTACGAGCAGTACTTC. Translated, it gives CASRDIPYEQYF.

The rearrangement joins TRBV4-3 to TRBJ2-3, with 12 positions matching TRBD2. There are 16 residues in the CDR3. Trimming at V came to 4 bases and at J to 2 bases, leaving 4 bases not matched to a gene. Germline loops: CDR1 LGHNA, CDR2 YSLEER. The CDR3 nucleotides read TGCGCCAGCAGCCCTCTAGCGGGGGGGATCACAGATACGCAGTATTTT. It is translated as CASSPLAGGITDTQYF.

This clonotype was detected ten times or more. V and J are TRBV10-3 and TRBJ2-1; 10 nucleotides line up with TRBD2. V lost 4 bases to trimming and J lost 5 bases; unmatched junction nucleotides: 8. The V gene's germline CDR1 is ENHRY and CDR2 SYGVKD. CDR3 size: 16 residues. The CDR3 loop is CAISAFGLAVDNEQFF. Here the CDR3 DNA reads TGTGCCATCAGTGCCTTTGGACTAGCGGTTGACAATGAGCAGTTCTTC.

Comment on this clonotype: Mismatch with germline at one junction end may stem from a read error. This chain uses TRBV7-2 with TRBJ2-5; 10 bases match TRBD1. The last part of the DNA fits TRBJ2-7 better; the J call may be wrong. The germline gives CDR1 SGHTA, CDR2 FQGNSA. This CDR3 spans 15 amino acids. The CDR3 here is CANSTRQGAINEQYF. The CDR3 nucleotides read TGTGCCAACAGCACCCGACAGGGGGCGATCAACGAGCAGTACTTC.

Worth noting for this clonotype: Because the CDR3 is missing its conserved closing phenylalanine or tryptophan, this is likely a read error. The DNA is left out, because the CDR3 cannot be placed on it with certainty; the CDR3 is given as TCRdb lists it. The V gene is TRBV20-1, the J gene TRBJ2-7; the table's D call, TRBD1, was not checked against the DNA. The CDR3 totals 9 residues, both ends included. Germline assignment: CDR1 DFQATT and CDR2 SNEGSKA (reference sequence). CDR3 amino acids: CSARPTGIS.

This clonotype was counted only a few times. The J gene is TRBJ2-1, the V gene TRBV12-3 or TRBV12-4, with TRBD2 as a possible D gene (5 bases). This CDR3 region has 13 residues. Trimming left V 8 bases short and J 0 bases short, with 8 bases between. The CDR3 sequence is CASGESSYNEQFF. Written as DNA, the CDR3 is TGTGCCAGCGGGGAGAGCTCCTACAATGAGCAGTTCTTC.

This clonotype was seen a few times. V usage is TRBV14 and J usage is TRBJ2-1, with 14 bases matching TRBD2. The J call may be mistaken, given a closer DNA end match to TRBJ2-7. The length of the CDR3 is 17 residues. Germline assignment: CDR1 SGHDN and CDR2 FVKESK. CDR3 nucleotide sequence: TGTGCCAGCAGCCAAGGAAGAGGGACTAGCGGGAGCAATGAGCAGTACTTC. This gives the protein CASSQGRGTSGSNEQYF.

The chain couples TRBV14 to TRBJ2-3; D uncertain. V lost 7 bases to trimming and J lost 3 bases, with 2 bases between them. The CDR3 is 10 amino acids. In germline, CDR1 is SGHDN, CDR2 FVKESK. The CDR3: CASTTDTQYF. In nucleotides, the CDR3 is TGTGCCAGCACTACAGATACGCAGTATTTT.

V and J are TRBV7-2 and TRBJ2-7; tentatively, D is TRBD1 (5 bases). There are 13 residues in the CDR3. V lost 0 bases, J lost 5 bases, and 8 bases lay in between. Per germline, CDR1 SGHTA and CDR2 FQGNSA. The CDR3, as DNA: TGTGCCAGCAGCTTAGCTCTCAGGGACGAGCAGTACTTC. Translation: CASSLALRDEQYF.

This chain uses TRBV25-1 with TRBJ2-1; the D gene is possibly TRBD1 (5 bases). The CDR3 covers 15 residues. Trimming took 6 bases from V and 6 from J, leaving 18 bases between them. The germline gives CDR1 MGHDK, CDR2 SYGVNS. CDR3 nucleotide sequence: TGTGCCAGCAGCTTCTTCCTCGACAGACGCAATGAGCAGTTCTTC. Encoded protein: CASSFFLDRRNEQFF.

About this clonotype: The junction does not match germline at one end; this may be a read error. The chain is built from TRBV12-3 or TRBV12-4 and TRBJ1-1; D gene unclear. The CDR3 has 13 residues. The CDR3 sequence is CVSSLVGNTEAFF. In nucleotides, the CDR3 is TGTGTCAGCAGTTTAGTCGGGAACACTGAAGCTTTCTTT.

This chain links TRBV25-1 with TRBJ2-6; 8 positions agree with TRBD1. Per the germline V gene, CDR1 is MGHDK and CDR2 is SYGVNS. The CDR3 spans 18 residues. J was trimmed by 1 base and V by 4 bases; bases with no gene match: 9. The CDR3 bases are TGTGCCAGCAGTGGTCGCGACAGGGGTTTGTCTGGGGCCAACGTCCTGACTTTC. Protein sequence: CASSGRDRGLSGANVLTF.

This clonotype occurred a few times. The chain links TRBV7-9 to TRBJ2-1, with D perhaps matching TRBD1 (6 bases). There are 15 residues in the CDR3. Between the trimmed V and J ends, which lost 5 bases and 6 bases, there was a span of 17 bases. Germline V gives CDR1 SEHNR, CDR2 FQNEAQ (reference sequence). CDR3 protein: CASSPWGQSGNEQFF. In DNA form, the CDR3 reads TGTGCCAGCAGCCCTTGGGGGCAGAGTGGCAATGAGCAGTTCTTC.

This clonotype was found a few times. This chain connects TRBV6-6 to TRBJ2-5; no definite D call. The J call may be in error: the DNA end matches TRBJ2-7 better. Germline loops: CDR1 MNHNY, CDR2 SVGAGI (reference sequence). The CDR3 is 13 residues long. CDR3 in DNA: TGTGCCAGCAGCGCCGACACAGCCTACGAGCAGTACTTC. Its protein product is CASSADTAYEQYF.

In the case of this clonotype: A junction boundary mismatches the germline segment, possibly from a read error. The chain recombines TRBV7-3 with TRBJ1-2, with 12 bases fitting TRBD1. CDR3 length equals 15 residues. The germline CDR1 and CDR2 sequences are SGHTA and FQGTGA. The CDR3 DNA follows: TGTGCCGGCAGCCACGGGACAGGGGGCTTGGATGGCTACACCTTC. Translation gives CAGSHGTGGLDGYTF.

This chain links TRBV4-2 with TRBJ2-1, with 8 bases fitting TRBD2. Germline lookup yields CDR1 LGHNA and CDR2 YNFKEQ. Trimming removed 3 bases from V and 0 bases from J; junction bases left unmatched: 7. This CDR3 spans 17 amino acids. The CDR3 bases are TGTGCCAGCAGCCAGCCCGGGACTAGGGGCTCCTACAATGAGCAGTTCTTC. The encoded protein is CASSQPGTRGSYNEQFF.